This T cell receptor beta chain was captured in a study of blood T cell repertoires in COVID-19. Study details: COVID-19 samples from acute and convalescent phases originated in the United States, Italy and Spain. In each case, the material was cDNA or gDNA derived from T cells, B-cell-depleted T cells, or PBMCs.

Under the authors' procedure: For nucleated cells, counts were estimated from reference gene primer amplification. Sequencing was performed with immunoSEQ multiplex PCR; in TCRdb, only in-frame clones are kept and a portion is missing. V, J and clone size reflect that table, while D and trimming were determined from the DNA. The table has approximately 150,000 clones, roughly nine tenths seen once. The CDR3 totals 16 residues. Between the trimmed V and J ends, which lost 0 bases and 7 bases, there was a span of 16 bases. Germline V CDR1 and CDR2: LNHNV, YYDKDF (reference sequence). The chain carries TRBV15 and TRBJ2-1; the D is unclear. The sequenced material came from peripheral blood. This receptor was identified in a woman in her sixties or seventies with acute or convalescent COVID-19. The CDR3 reads CATSRDLAVGKNEQFF. CDR3 coding DNA: TGTGCCACCAGCAGAGATCTGGCGGTAGGTAAAAATGAGCAGTTCTTC.